Below are 12 T cell receptor beta chains sequenced from a single sample in a study of monozygotic twins with inflammatory bowel disease. TCRdb reanalyzed the 5' RACE reads and collapses them to one entry per CDR3 protein, without DNA. This table lists roughly 100,000 distinct CDR3 sequences. Sequenced material: blood. These receptors came from a human donor with ulcerative colitis or Crohn's disease, or a healthy co-twin of an affected twin (not recorded which).

The rearrangement joins TRBV28 to TRBJ2-5; the TCRdb D gene call, TRBD1, has no DNA to confirm it. Germline CDR1 is MDHEN and CDR2 is SYDVKM. The CDR3 length is 16 residues. The chain's CDR3 is CASSIQGALYQETQYF.

The gene calls are TRBV9 and TRBJ2-7; the TCRdb call, TRBD2, lacks DNA for checking. CDR1 and CDR2 (germline): SGDLS, YYNGEE. CDR3 length: 18 residues. The CDR3 region is CASSVSGLAGGPEYEQYF.

The V call is TRBV5-1, the J call TRBJ2-2; TCRdb's D gene call, TRBD2, goes unchecked for lack of DNA. This CDR3 region has 14 residues. Germline CDR1 reads SGHRS; CDR2 reads YFSETQ. CDR3 loop: CASSFREGRGELFF. The entire variable domain, with the rest obtained from reference TRBV5-1 and TRBJ2-2, is as follows: KAGVTQTPRYLIKTRGQQVTLSCSPISGHRSVSWYQQTPGQGLQFLFEYFSETQRNKGNFPGRFSGRQFSNSRSEMNVSTLELGDSALYLCASSFREGRGELFFGEGSRLTVL.

The chain recombines TRBV30 with TRBJ1-4; TCRdb indicates TRBD1, and absent DNA this call remains unverified. CDR1 and CDR2 from the germline V gene are GTSNPN and SVGIG (reference sequence). The CDR3 contains 14 residues. Here the CDR3 reads CAWSLRGLNEKLFF. The complete variable domain, with remaining parts taken from reference TRBV30 and TRBJ1-4, reads SQTIHQWPATLVQPVGSPLSLECTVEGTSNPNLYWYRQAAGRGLQLLFYSVGIGQISSEVPQNLSASRPQDRQFILSSKKLLLSDSGFYLCAWSLRGLNEKLFFGSGTQLSVL.

The V gene is TRBV12-3 or TRBV12-4, the J gene TRBJ2-1. The CDR3 totals 13 residues. CDR3 residues: CASSLNAENEQFF.

CDR3 sequence: CASSQLDRYQETQYF. The rearrangement uses TRBV14 and TRBJ2-5. The CDR3 has 15 amino acids. CDR1 SGHDN and CDR2 FVKESK come from the germline V gene.

V is TRBV27 and J is TRBJ2-3; TCRdb outputs TRBD1, but without DNA this stays unchecked. CDR3 length: 15 amino acids. The V gene's germline CDR1 is MNHEY and CDR2 SMNVEV (reference sequence). CDR3 loop: CASSFGQGVSDTQYF.

The chain carries TRBV5-4 and TRBJ2-5; the TRBD1 assignment by TCRdb is unverifiable without DNA. Germline loops: CDR1 SGHNT, CDR2 YYREEE (reference sequence). The CDR3 is made up of 14 amino acids. CDR3 amino acids: CASSLRGGRETQYF.

The chain recombines TRBV7-2 with TRBJ2-7; TCRdb calls TRBD1, which cannot be checked without DNA. CDR1 and CDR2 from the germline V gene are SGHTA and FQGNSA. This CDR3 is 13 amino acids long. The CDR3 loop reads CASSWDISYEQYF.

This chain connects TRBV20-1 to TRBJ2-7. CDR1 is DFQATT and CDR2 is SNEGSKA in the germline V gene (reference sequence). This CDR3 is 14 amino acids long. The CDR3 loop is CSARASSKAGWQYF.

The CDR3 region is CASRGGLVGAFF. This rearrangement joins TRBV6-5 to TRBJ1-1; TCRdb picks TRBD1, but there is no DNA to check that call. The CDR3 loop spans 12 amino acids. Germline CDR1 MNHEY, CDR2 SVGAGI.

V is TRBV5-1 and J is TRBJ2-6; the D call of TRBD1 rests on TCRdb alone, since no DNA is present to check it. Germline V gene lookup returns CDR1 SGHRS and CDR2 YFSETQ. This CDR3 comprises 16 residues. This CDR3 reads CASSLVGQGRANVLTF. The variable domain in full, with the rest retrieved from reference TRBV5-1 and TRBJ2-6, is KAGVTQTPRYLIKTRGQQVTLSCSPISGHRSVSWYQQTPGQGLQFLFEYFSETQRNKGNFPGRFSGRQFSNSRSEMNVSTLELGDSALYLCASSLVGQGRANVLTFGAGSRLTVL.